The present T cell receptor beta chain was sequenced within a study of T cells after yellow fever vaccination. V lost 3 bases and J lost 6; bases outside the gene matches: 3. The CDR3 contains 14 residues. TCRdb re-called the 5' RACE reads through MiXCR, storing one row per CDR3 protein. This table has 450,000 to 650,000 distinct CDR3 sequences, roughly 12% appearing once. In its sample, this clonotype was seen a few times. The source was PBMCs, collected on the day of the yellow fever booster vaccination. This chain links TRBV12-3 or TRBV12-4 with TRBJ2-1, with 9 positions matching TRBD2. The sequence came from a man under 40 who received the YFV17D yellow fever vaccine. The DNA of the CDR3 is TGTGCCAGCAGTTTCCTTAGCGGGGGCAATGAGCAGTTCTTC. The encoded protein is CASSFLSGGNEQFF.